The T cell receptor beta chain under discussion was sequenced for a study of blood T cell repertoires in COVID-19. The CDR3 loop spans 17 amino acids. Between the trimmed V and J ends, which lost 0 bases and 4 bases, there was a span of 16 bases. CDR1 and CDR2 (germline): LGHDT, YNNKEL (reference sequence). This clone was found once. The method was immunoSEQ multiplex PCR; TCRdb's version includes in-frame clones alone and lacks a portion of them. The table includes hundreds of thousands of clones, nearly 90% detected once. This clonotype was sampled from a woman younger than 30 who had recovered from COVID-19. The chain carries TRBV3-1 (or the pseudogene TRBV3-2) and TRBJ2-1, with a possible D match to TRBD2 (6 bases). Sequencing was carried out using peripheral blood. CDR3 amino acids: CASSQDPKTGEYNEQFF. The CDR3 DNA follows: TGTGCCAGCAGCCAAGATCCCAAGACGGGAGAGTACAATGAGCAGTTCTTC.